This TCR beta chain was identified in a study of T-cell reconstitution after alpha-beta-depleted transplantation in children. A word on this clonotype: Its antigen is undetermined.

Findings and limits, study-wide: Approximately two months post-transplant, alpha-beta T cells reportedly originated from several hundred expanded graft clones.

This CDR3 has 13 residues. The germline CDR1 and CDR2 sequences are ENHRY and SYGVKD. Trimming shortened V by 7 bases and J by 1 base, and 10 bases separated the two germline ends. The library targeted TCRbeta and was prepared with unique molecular identifiers. TCRdb processed the PCR reads anew with MiXCR; each CDR3 protein has one entry. The data contain hundreds of thousands of distinct CDR3 sequences, 23% of them singletons. The chain carries TRBV10-3 and TRBJ2-5, with D possibly being TRBD2 (5 bases). This TCR derives from a boy in the first two years of life who had a stem cell transplant for acute myeloid leukemia, so the T cells may come from the graft donor. This sample comprised PBMCs, mostly from graft donor cells, obtained 360 days after TCRalphabeta/CD19-depleted stem cell transplant. CDR3: CAIMASPQETQYF. The CDR3 DNA reads TGTGCCATCATGGCTAGCCCCCAAGAGACCCAGTACTTC.